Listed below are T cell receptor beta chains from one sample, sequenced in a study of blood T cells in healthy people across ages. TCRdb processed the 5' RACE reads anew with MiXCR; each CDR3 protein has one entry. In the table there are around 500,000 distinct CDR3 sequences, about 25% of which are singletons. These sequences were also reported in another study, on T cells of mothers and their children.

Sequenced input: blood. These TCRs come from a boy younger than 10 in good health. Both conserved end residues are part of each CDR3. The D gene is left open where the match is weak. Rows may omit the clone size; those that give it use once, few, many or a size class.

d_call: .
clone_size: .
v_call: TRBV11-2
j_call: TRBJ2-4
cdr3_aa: CASSLGWGRERENIQYF
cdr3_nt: TGTGCCAGCAGCTTGGGCTGGGGGCGGGAGAGGGAAAACATTCAGTACTTC

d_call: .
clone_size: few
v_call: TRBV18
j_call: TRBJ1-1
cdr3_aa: CASSPATTGEAFF
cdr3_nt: TGTGCCAGCTCACCAGCTACTACAGGCGAAGCTTTCTTT

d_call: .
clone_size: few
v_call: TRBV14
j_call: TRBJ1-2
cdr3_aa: CASSISGRALANYGYTF
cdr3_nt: TGTGCCAGCAGCATCTCGGGTCGCGCGTTGGCTAACTATGGCTACACCTTC

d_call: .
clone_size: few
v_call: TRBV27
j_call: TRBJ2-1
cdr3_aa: CASSHLNEQFF
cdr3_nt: TGTGCCAGCAGCCACCTAAATGAGCAGTTCTTC

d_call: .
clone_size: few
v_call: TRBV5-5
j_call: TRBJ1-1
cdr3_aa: CASSLGQRNTEAFF
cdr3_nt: TGTGCCAGCAGCTTGGGACAGCGGAACACTGAAGCTTTCTTT

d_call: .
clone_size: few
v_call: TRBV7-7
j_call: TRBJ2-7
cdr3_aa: CASSFTESYEQYF
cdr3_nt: TGTGCTAGCAGCTTTACGGAATCCTACGAGCAGTACTTC

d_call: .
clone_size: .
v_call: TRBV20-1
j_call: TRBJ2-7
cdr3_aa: CSASKGNVYEQYF
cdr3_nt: TGCAGTGCTAGCAAAGGGAACGTATACGAGCAGTACTTC

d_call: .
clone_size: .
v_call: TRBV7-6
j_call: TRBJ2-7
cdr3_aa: CASSLIASSYGQYF
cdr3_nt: TGTGCCAGCAGCTTGATAGCCTCCTCCTACGGGCAGTACTTC

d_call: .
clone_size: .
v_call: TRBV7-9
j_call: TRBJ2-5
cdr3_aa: CASSLAVRTQETQYF
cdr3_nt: TGTGCCAGCAGCTTAGCAGTGAGGACGCAAGAGACCCAGTACTTC

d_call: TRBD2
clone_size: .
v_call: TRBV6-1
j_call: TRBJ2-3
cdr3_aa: CASSEARTSGASTDTQYF
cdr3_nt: TGTGCCAGCAGTGAAGCGAGGACTAGCGGGGCTAGCACAGATACGCAGTATTTT

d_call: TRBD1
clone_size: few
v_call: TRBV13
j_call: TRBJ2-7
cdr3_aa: CASSLGQGPTYEQYF
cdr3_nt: TGTGCCAGCAGCTTGGGACAGGGGCCGACCTACGAGCAGTACTTC

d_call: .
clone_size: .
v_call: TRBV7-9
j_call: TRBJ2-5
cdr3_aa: CASTKSTVQETQYF
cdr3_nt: TGTGCCAGCACTAAATCGACGGTTCAAGAGACCCAGTACTTC

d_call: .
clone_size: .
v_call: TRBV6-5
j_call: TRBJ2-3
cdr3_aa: CASSYSISTDTQYF
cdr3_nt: TGTGCCAGCAGTTACTCGATCAGCACAGATACGCAGTATTTT

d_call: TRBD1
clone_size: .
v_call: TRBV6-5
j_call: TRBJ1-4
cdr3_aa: CASSPQGANEKLFF
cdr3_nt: TGTGCCAGCAGCCCCCAGGGGGCTAATGAAAAACTGTTTTTT

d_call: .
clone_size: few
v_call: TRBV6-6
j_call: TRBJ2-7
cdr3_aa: CASSYRKGGDEQYF
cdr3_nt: TGTGCCAGCAGTTATAGGAAGGGTGGCGACGAGCAGTACTTC

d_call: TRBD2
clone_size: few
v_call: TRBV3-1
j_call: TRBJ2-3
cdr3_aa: CASSDPGLARTDTQYF
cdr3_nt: TGTGCCAGCAGCGATCCCGGACTAGCAAGGACAGATACGCAGTATTTT

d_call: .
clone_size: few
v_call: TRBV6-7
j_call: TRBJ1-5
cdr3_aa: CAMHSNQPQHF
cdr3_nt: TGTGCCATGCATAGCAATCAGCCCCAGCATTTT

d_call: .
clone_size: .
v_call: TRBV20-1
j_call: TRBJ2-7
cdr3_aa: CSARVGDSGSYEQYF
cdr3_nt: TGCAGTGCTAGGGTCGGAGATTCTGGCTCCTACGAGCAGTACTTC

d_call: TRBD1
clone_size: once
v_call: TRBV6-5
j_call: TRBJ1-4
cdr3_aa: CASRQRGGEKLFF
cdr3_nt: TGTGCCAGCAGGCAAAGAGGGGGCGAAAAACTGTTTTTT

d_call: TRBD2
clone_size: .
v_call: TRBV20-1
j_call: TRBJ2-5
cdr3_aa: CSARDGATSGSKEQYF
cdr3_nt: TGCAGTGCTAGAGATGGTGCCACTAGCGGCAGTAAGGAGCAGTACTTC

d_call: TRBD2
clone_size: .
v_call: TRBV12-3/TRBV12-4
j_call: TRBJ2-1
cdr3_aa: CASSLRASGTGEQFF
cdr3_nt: TGTGCCAGCAGCCTGCGGGCTAGCGGGACTGGTGAGCAGTTCTTC

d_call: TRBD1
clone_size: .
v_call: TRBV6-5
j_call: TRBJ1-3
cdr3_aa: CASSRTGDPGNTIYF
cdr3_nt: TGTGCCAGCAGCCGGACAGGGGACCCTGGAAACACCATATATTTT

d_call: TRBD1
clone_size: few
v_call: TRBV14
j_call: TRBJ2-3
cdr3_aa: CASSPGGAMADTQYF
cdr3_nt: TGTGCCAGCAGCCCAGGGGGCGCGATGGCAGATACGCAGTATTTT

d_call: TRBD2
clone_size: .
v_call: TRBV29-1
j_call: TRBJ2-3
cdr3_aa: CSVVSGSADAQYF
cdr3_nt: TGCAGCGTTGTTAGCGGGAGCGCAGATGCGCAGTATTTT

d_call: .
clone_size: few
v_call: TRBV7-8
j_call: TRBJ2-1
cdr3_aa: CASSLEGRQSSYNEQFF
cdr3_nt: TGTGCCAGCAGCTTAGAGGGGCGGCAGAGCTCCTACAATGAGCAGTTCTTC

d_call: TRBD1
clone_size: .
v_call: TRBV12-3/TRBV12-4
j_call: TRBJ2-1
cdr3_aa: CASSLVGTGFYNEQFF
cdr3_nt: TGTGCCAGCAGTTTAGTCGGGACAGGGTTCTACAATGAGCAGTTCTTC

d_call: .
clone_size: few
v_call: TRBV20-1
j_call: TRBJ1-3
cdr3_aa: CSVLRTAPENTIYF
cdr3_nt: TGCAGTGTACTTAGGACAGCCCCGGAAAACACCATATATTTT

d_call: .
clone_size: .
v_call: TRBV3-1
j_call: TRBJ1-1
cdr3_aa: CASSQVQVSSEAFF
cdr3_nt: TGTGCCAGCAGCCAAGTTCAGGTTTCCAGTGAAGCTTTCTTT

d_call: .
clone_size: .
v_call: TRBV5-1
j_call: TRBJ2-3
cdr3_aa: CASSLEETDTQYF
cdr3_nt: TGCGCCAGCAGCTTGGAGGAGACAGATACGCAGTATTTT

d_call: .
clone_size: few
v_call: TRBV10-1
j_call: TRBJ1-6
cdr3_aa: CATGTSDSPLHF
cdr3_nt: TGCGCCACAGGGACATCGGATTCACCCCTCCACTTT

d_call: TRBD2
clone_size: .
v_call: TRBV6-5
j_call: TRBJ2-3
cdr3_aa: CASSYTGLAGATDTQYF
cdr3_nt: TGTGCCAGCAGTTACACCGGACTAGCGGGCGCCACAGATACGCAGTATTTT

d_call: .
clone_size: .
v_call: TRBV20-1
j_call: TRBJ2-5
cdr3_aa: CSARDRTRVQETQYF
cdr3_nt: TGCAGTGCTAGAGATAGAACTAGAGTCCAAGAGACCCAGTACTTC

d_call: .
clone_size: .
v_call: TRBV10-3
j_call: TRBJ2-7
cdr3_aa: CAVRTGPIYEQYF
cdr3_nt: TGTGCCGTTCGGACTGGTCCTATCTACGAGCAGTACTTC

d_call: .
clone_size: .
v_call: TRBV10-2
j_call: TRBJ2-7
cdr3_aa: CASTPGAYEQYF
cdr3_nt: TGCGCCAGCACCCCAGGAGCCTACGAGCAGTACTTC

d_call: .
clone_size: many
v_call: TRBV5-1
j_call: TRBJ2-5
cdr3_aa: CASSSWGEGTQYF
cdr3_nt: TGCGCCAGCAGCTCTTGGGGAGAAGGGACCCAGTACTTC

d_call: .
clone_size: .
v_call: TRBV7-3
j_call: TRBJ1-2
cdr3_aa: CASSLAYGAGYTF
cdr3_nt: TGTGCCAGCAGCTTAGCCTACGGGGCCGGCTACACCTTC

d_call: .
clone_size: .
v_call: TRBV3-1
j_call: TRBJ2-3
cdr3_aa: CASSQLDTQYF
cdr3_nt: TGTGCCAGCAGCCAATTAGATACGCAGTATTTT

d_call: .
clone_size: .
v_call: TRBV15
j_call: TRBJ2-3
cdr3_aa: CATSRFRQTHTDTQYF
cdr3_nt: TGTGCCACCAGCAGATTCAGACAGACTCACACAGATACGCAGTATTTT

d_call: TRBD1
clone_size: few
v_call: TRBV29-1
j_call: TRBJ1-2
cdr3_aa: CSVPSDRVGGYTF
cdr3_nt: TGCAGCGTCCCCTCCGACAGGGTGGGTGGCTACACCTTC

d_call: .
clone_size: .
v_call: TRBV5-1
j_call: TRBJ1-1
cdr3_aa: CASSLDNGDTEAFF
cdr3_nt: TGCGCCAGCAGCTTGGACAATGGGGACACTGAAGCTTTCTTT

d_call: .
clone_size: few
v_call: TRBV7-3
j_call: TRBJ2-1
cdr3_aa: CASSLRGSDPNEQFF
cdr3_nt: TGTGCCAGCAGCTTACGGGGTTCGGATCCCAATGAGCAGTTCTTC

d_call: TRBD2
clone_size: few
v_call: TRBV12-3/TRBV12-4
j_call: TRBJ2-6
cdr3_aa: CASSTGLAGTSSGANVLTF
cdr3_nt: TGTGCCAGCAGTACCGGACTAGCGGGAACAAGCTCTGGGGCCAACGTCCTGACTTTC

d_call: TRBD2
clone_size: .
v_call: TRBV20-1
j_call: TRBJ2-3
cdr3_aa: CSARILAGDTQYF
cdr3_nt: TGCAGTGCTAGAATACTAGCGGGAGATACGCAGTATTTT

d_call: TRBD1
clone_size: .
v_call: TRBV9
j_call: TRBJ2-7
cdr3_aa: CASSVGFGGQGSEQYF
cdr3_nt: TGTGCCAGCAGCGTAGGATTCGGGGGACAGGGGTCCGAGCAGTACTTC

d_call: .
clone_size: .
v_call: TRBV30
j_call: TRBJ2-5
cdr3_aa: CAWTPSQETQYF
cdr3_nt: TGTGCCTGGACCCCTAGCCAAGAGACCCAGTACTTC

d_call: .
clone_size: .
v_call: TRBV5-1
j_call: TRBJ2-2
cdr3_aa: CASSWGASTGELFF
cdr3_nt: TGCGCCAGCAGCTGGGGGGCCAGCACCGGGGAGCTGTTTTTT

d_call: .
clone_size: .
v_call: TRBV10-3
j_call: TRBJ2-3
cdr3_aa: CAIREETFISTDTQYF
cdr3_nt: TGTGCCATCAGGGAGGAGACCTTTATTAGCACAGATACGCAGTATTTT

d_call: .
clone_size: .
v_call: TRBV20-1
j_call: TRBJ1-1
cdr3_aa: CSATQVGDPNTEAFF
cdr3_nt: TGCAGTGCTACCCAGGTGGGCGATCCCAACACTGAAGCTTTCTTT

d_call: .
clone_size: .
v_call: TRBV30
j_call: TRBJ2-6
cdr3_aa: CAWSGSGANVLTF
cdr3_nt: TGTGCCTGGAGTGGTTCTGGGGCCAACGTCCTGACTTTC

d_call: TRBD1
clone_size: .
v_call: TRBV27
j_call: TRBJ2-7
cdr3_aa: CASSPWSGQDEQYF
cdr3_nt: TGTGCCAGCAGTCCCTGGTCCGGACAGGACGAGCAGTACTTC